This T cell receptor (beta chain) stems from a study of T-cell memory formation after mild COVID-19 (dated by TCRdb to the early 2020s). About the investigation overall: Most TCR sequence clusters were specific to one of the two donors. In two donors, T-cell clones that expanded and contracted after mild COVID-19 were followed by sequencing TCRalpha and TCRbeta repertoires longitudinally. The cohort comprised two young, previously healthy adult volunteers, one female and one male. The full study reports these points: Balanced CD4/CD8 phenotypes were observed for clones contracting from day 15 to 85, whereas a bias towards CD4+ was observed for a second wave of clones expanding from day 15 to 37. The detection of some responding clones in pre-infection memory suggests that pre-existing cross-reactive memory T cells joined the SARS-CoV-2 response. The study covered only a couple of mild cases, and larger cohorts including severe cases with pre-infection samples were considered necessary. SARS-CoV-2 specificity was not confirmed for the second-wave clones peaking on day 37. Contracting CD4+ clones were located mainly in the CM and EM memory subsets, whereas CD8+ clones were found to be enriched in EMRA.

Worth noting for this clonotype: Its antigen is currently not known. No quality values exist for individual bases; no much larger clone is one base distant.

Ficoll-Paque density gradient centrifugation was the method used to isolate PBMCs. The instrument was an Illumina NovaSeq 6000. TCRalpha and TCRbeta cDNA libraries were constructed by 5'RACE with constant-segment primers, with sample barcodes and unique molecular identifiers being introduced. Trizol reagent was used to extract RNA from every sample. The libraries were amplified in two PCR steps, and the second step added a second sample barcode and Illumina TruSeq adapters. Libraries were sequenced on an Illumina NovaSeq with 2 x 150 bp paired-end reads. The study's own analysis went as follows. With migec v1.2.7, reads were demultiplexed and then collapsed into UMI-guided consensus sequences. Using mixcr v2.1.11, UMI consensuses were aligned to TRA and TRB V and J templates and then assembled into clonotypes. A clonotype was counted as expanded or contracted only when both edgeR and NoisET called the clonotype significant, with the noise models trained on biological replicates. For edgeR calls, a false discovery rate-adjusted p below 0.01 and a log2 fold-change threshold of 1 were applied. As an exploratory analysis of dynamics, max-normalized trajectories of the 1000 most abundant clonotypes were examined with PCA combined with hierarchical clustering. Each responding clone was given a CD4 or CD8 phenotype based on the CD4+ and CD8+ repertoires, which had been sequenced separately. TCRdb redid the processing of the public reads, applying fastp at Q25 and MiXCR, and retained in-frame beta chains. Each entry merges the rows of one CDR3 protein and shows their most common DNA and genes. These V and J calls derive from TCRdb rather than the authors' analysis. The sample table records more than 110,000 distinct CDR3 sequences; less than 25% of these occur just once. Roughly 25% of the sample lies in the top ten.

The sequence came from an adult woman who had mild COVID-19 (a few samples of this study predate the infection). The sample titles of this study are shuffled in the database, so cell type and time point are left out; the donor was told from shared clones. Sequenced material: PBMCs or a T cell subset sorted from them (not recorded which).

The CDR3 reads CASSFDRVGYNEQFF. The sequenced DNA is TGCGCCAGCAGCTTCGACAGGGTGGGCTACAATGAGCAGTTCTTC. This chain is built from TRBV5-1 and TRBJ2-1; 7 bases in the junction line up with TRBD1. For CDR1 and CDR2, the germline V gene lists SGHRS and YFSETQ. The CDR3, from cysteine to phenylalanine, totals 15 residues. The only DNA kept is the CDR3, 45 bases in frame from the first base. Ends trimmed: V by 2 bases, J by 3 bases; bases unmatched to a gene: 5.